Here is one TCR beta chain with its context. Its antigen is still unknown. This specimen belongs to a study of T-cell memory formation after mild COVID-19. General study findings and limits: The authors did not confirm SARS-CoV-2 specificity of second-wave clones peaking day 37.

CDR3 length: 14 amino acids. CDR1 is SNHLY and CDR2 is FYNNEI in the germline V gene. V was pared by 7 bases and J by 5 bases, with 10 bases of the junction left unmatched. TCRdb reanalysed the 5' RACE reads using MiXCR and keeps one entry per CDR3 protein. The table records 100,000 to 150,000 distinct CDR3 sequences, over 15% of them present only once. Sequencing was performed on PBMCs or a T cell subset sorted from them (not recorded which). This rearrangement joins TRBV2 to TRBJ2-7; TRBD1 agrees at 8 bases. This clonotype was obtained from a man younger than 30 who had mild COVID-19 (a few samples of this study predate the infection). Cell type and time point are not known. The CDR3 loop reads CASTQQGEDDEQYF. The CDR3 DNA is TGTGCCAGCACTCAACAGGGGGAGGATGACGAGCAGTACTTC.